This T cell receptor beta chain comes out of a study of blood T cell repertoires in COVID-19. Study-level information: Sites in the United States, Italy and Spain provided acute and convalescent COVID-19 samples. T cells, B-cell-depleted T cells, or PBMCs supplied cDNA or gDNA.

This CDR3 has 10 residues. V lost 3 bases to trimming and J lost 11 bases, with 10 bases between them. Germline CDR1 reads SQVTM; CDR2 reads ANQGSEA. The protocol was immunoSEQ multiplex PCR, while the TCRdb copy is restricted to in-frame clones and leaves out a portion. The sample lists 350,000 to 400,000 clones, approximately 90% seen once, with 1.2% in the top ten. The TCR was taken from a woman aged 18-29 years who had recovered from COVID-19. Sequenced input: PBMCs or T cells enriched from blood (not recorded which). This chain links TRBV29-1 with TRBJ1-1; a possible D gene is TRBD1 (5 bases). This chain's CDR3 is CSVDRVRAFF. The CDR3, as DNA: TGCAGCGTTGACAGGGTTCGCGCTTTCTTT.